This TCR beta chain was identified during a study of T-cell reconstitution after alpha-beta-depleted transplantation in children. Per the germline V gene, CDR1 is LGHDT and CDR2 is YNNKEL (reference sequence). Between the trimmed V and J ends, which lost 4 bases and 10 bases, there was a span of 20 bases. The CDR3 consists of 16 residues. Remarks on this clonotype: What it binds is not known.

Points from the study as a whole: Alpha-beta T cells about two months after transplant reportedly derived from several hundred expanded graft clones. One year post-transplant, T-cell counts and diversity were largely derived from T cells produced anew.

A TCRbeta library incorporating unique molecular identifiers was prepared. TCRdb re-derived calls from the PCR reads in MiXCR, one entry per CDR3 protein. The sample lists approximately 1,000,000 distinct CDR3 sequences; roughly 29% were seen once. The genes are TRBV3-1 and TRBJ1-6; D is possibly TRBD1 (5 bases). This sample comprised PBMCs, mostly from graft donor cells, obtained 360 days after TCRalphabeta/CD19-depleted stem cell transplant. The source is a boy less than two years old who had a stem cell transplant for SCID, so the T cells may come from the graft donor. For the CDR3, the DNA is TGTGCCAGCAGCCGCGCAGGGCGCCAGGCGGGATCACCCCTCCACTTT. This codes for CASSRAGRQAGSPLHF. The whole variable domain, remainder taken from reference TRBV3-1 and TRBJ1-6, is DTAVSQTPKYLVTQMGNDKSIKCEQNLGHDTMYWYKQDSKKFLKIMFSYNNKELIINETVPNRFSPKSPDKAHLNLHINSLELGDSAVYFCASSRAGRQAGSPLHFGNGTRLTVT.